The 17 T cell receptor beta chains reported below all come from one sample, sequenced in a study of shared clonotypes between healthy human individuals. Clones were read by immunoSEQ multiplex PCR, and TCRdb kept only the in-frame ones, dropping some. Of about 2.4 million clones detected, 90% to 95% appear once; the ten largest clones hold approximately 0.35%. The sample comprised naive CD4+ T cells from PBMCs. Described subset: CD45RA+ positively selected. These receptors were collected from a man aged 18 to 29 in good health. Some clones in this sample may be carry-over from other donors' samples.

The V and J genes are TRBV13 and TRBJ2-7; D is perhaps TRBD2 (6 bases). This CDR3 is 16 amino acids long. V gave up 1 base and J gave up 4 bases, with 17 bases separating them. Germline loops: CDR1 PRHDT, CDR2 FYEKMQ (reference sequence). This CDR3 reads CASSLEGGGALYEQYF. The CDR3 bases are TGTGCCAGCAGCTTAGAGGGTGGCGGGGCGCTTTACGAGCAGTACTTC.

The chain uses TRBV9 and TRBJ2-3; TRBD2 aligns across 7 bases. CDR3 length equals 14 residues. Germline V CDR1 and CDR2: SGDLS, YYNGEE. After removal of 4 bases from V and 0 bases from J, the junction contained 2 bases not matched to a gene. Written as DNA, the CDR3 is TGTGCCAGCAGCATCGGGGGGAGCACAGATACGCAGTATTTT. Its protein is CASSIGGSTDTQYF.

The chain recombines TRBV5-4 with TRBJ1-2; 7 positions match TRBD1. Germline V CDR1 and CDR2: SGHNT, YYREEE (reference sequence). V was clipped by 6 bases and J by 4 bases; unmatched bases: 12. CDR3 size: 15 residues. CDR3 amino acids: CASTGQQGPTYGYTF. As DNA, the CDR3 is TGTGCCAGCACCGGCCAACAGGGGCCAACCTATGGCTACACCTTC.

This clone appeared once. The chain recombines TRBV5-6 with TRBJ2-3; the D is unclear. The CDR3 runs 14 residues. Germline assignment: CDR1 SGHDT and CDR2 YYEEEE. Trimming stripped 5 bases from V and 2 bases from J, with 12 bases between. The CDR3 is CASSFRSLTDTQYF. CDR3 DNA: TGTGCCAGCAGTTTCCGGTCCCTCACAGATACGCAGTATTTT.

The chain couples TRBV5-1 to TRBJ2-7, with TRBD1 matching 9 bases. Per germline, CDR1 SGHRS and CDR2 YFSETQ. Unmatched junction bases numbered 14, after V lost 7 bases and J lost 9 bases. The CDR3 extends over 14 amino acids. This CDR3 reads CASSVGQGTQWQYF. The CDR3 DNA follows: TGCGCCAGCTCCGTGGGACAGGGAACCCAATGGCAGTACTTC.

V gene TRBV28 combines with J gene TRBJ2-7; TRBD1 agrees at 7 bases. Germline CDR1 MDHEN, CDR2 SYDVKM. Germline trimming cut 3 bases from V and 5 bases from J; bases unmatched to any gene: 10. The CDR3 runs 15 residues. CDR3 DNA: TGTGCCAGCAGTTTTTTAACAGGGGTGTGGAACGAGCAGTACTTC. Its translation is CASSFLTGVWNEQYF.

The rearrangement links TRBV5-4 to TRBJ2-3, with TRBD2 matching 9 bases. The CDR3 is 14 residues long. Germline CDR1 reads SGHNT; CDR2 reads YYREEE (reference sequence). V shed 1 base and J 6 bases; nucleotides not matched to a gene: 3. The CDR3 bases are TGTGCCAGCAGCTTGAAGCGGGAGGTGGATACGCAGTATTTT. It codes for CASSLKREVDTQYF.

The genes are TRBV7-2 and TRBJ2-2; D is uncertain. Trimming took 1 base from V and 7 from J, leaving 10 bases between them. There are 14 residues in the CDR3. Germline V gives CDR1 SGHTA, CDR2 FQGNSA. The CDR3 reads CASSLVREDGELFF. The CDR3 nucleotides read TGTGCCAGCAGCTTAGTCCGTGAGGACGGGGAGCTGTTTTTT.

J is TRBJ1-5 and V is TRBV28; 11 bases are a match to TRBD1. The CDR3 extends over 15 amino acids. Germline lookup yields CDR1 MDHEN and CDR2 SYDVKM. The trim removed 6 bases at V and 6 bases at J, leaving 7 bases unmatched. The chain's CDR3 is CASRDRGQLFQPQHF. The CDR3 nucleotides are TGTGCCAGCAGGGACAGGGGGCAACTGTTTCAGCCCCAGCATTTT.

The chain uses TRBV28 and TRBJ2-7, with no clear D. Between the trimmed V and J ends, which lost 2 bases and 4 bases, there was a span of 9 bases. CDR3 length: 13 residues. Germline CDR1 and CDR2: MDHEN and SYDVKM. CDR3 coding DNA: TGTGCCAGCAGTTTAAACGGAAAATACGAGCAGTACTTC. This sequence encodes CASSLNGKYEQYF.

This chain uses TRBV7-2 with TRBJ1-5, with D hard to call. Trimming took off 1 base at V and 5 bases at J, with 6 bases between the two ends. CDR1 and CDR2 from the germline V gene are SGHTA and FQGNSA. This CDR3 contains 13 residues. The CDR3 DNA is TGTGCCAGCAGCTTAGGGTCCGATCAGCCCCAGCATTTT. This gives the protein CASSLGSDQPQHF.

The chain carries TRBV9 and TRBJ2-3, with 11 bases identical to TRBD2. CDR3 length: 18 residues. From germline, CDR1 is SGDLS and CDR2 YYNGEE. The V gene end was trimmed by 0 bases and the J gene end by 2 bases; junction bases not matched to a gene: 8. CDR3 sequence reads: CASSVEPLAGGNTDTQYF. In DNA, the CDR3 is TGTGCCAGCAGCGTAGAACCCCTAGCGGGAGGCAACACAGATACGCAGTATTTT.

The chain carries TRBV29-1 and TRBJ2-5; D tentatively reads TRBD1 or TRBD2 (5 bases each). The CDR3 consists of 13 residues. V lost 6 bases, J lost 4 bases, and 15 bases lay in between. Germline assignment: CDR1 SQVTM and CDR2 ANQGSEA. The CDR3 nucleotides read TGCAGCGTCGGGACCTCCCCTGGAGAGACCCAGTACTTC. This encodes CSVGTSPGETQYF.

The chain carries TRBV28 and TRBJ2-3, with TRBD2 matching 9 bases. Trimming removed 3 bases from V and 1 base from J; junction bases left unmatched: 20. Germline CDR1 reads MDHEN; CDR2 reads SYDVKM. This CDR3 spans 21 amino acids. Here the CDR3 reads CASSFLRGRAREGRGTDTQYF. The CDR3 nucleotides read TGTGCCAGCAGTTTTTTACGGGGCCGAGCGCGGGAGGGCCGCGGCACAGATACGCAGTATTTT.

V gene TRBV7-3 combines with J gene TRBJ1-2; no firm D call. Trimming took 5 bases from V and 7 from J, leaving 11 bases between them. From germline, CDR1 is SGHTA and CDR2 FQGTGA. This CDR3 spans 12 amino acids. CDR3 nucleotide sequence: TGTGCCAGCAGCACCAAAAACGGTGGCTACACCTTC. This sequence encodes CASSTKNGGYTF.

With respect to this clone: This sample includes further DNA sequences coding for the same CDR3. This chain joins TRBV12-5 and TRBJ2-5, with 10 bases aligning to TRBD2. The germline gives CDR1 LGHNT, CDR2 FRNRAP. This CDR3 is built from 13 residues. The J segment lost 5 bases and the V segment lost 3 bases, leaving 0 bases of the junction unmatched. The CDR3 loop is CASGLAGGETQYF. In DNA, the CDR3 is TGTGCTAGTGGTTTAGCGGGAGGGGAGACCCAGTACTTC.

On this clone itself: Other DNA sequences in the same sample also yield this CDR3. The chain employs TRBV6-5 and TRBJ2-5; TRBD1 matches 8 bases. Per the germline V gene, CDR1 is MNHEY and CDR2 is SVGAGI. Germline trimming cut 7 bases from V and 4 bases from J; bases unmatched to any gene: 5. The CDR3 loop spans 13 amino acids. DNA of the CDR3: TGTGCCAGCAAGCAGGGGGCGGGAGAGACCCAGTACTTC. It encodes CASKQGAGETQYF.